The clone carrying this TCR beta chain was observed a few times. V shed 2 bases and J shed 8 bases, with 4 bases lying between them. There are 11 residues in the CDR3. Germline V gene sequence: CDR1 MNHEY, CDR2 SVGAGI. Only in-frame clones appear in the TCRdb table, and some are missing; sequencing was by immunoSEQ multiplex PCR. Among around 29,000 clones listed, about 81% were seen once. The sample comes from a study of somatic mutations in cytotoxic T cells in rheumatoid arthritis. The sequence was obtained from an adult with rheumatoid arthritis. Sequencing was done on a sample of CD8+ T cells sorted from blood. The rearrangement joins TRBV6-5 to TRBJ2-1; D unclear. The CDR3 DNA sequence: TGTGCCAGCAGTTACGCCGATGAGCAGTTCTTC. Its protein is CASSYADEQFF.